The clone carrying this T cell receptor (beta chain) was found once. The antigen is unknown. Use of 60 Vbeta and 13 Jbeta primers characterized the PCR. Per the authors' pipeline: A later analysis counted tens of millions of unique TCR beta chains, some 10 million shared. Profiling relied on immunoSEQ multiplex PCR, and the TCRdb table lists in-frame clones only, not all of them. D and trimming were read from the DNA, whereas the V and J calls and clone size are those reported in that table. The sample has some 90,000 clones; about 80% are singletons. These data originate in a study of cytomegalovirus exposure and HLA in healthy donors. Whole-study findings and limits: Beyond CMV serostatus, there was no information to go on about immune exposure. Differences between HLA loci emerged in a later analysis of TCR association rates, with DRB1 most and HLA-C fewest. An observed cluster of highly shared sequence variants was recorded as a likely sequencing artifact.

The CDR3 covers 12 residues. Germline loops: CDR1 LNHDA, CDR2 SQIVND (reference sequence). Trimming removed 5 bases from V and 0 bases from J, with 4 bases in between. The clonotype was recovered from a man aged 25-45 years in good health and CMV-seropositive. The chain links TRBV19 to TRBJ1-1; no clear D gene. Sequencing was carried out using PBMCs. CDR3 region: CASSPLNTEAFF. For the CDR3, the DNA is TGTGCCAGTAGTCCCTTGAACACTGAAGCTTTCTTT. The whole variable domain, remainder taken from reference TRBV19 and TRBJ1-1, is DGGITQSPKYLFRKEGQNVTLSCEQNLNHDAMYWYRQDPGQGLRLIYYSQIVNDFQKGDIAEGYSVSREKKESFPLTVTSAQKNPTAFYLCASSPLNTEAFFGQGTRLTVV.